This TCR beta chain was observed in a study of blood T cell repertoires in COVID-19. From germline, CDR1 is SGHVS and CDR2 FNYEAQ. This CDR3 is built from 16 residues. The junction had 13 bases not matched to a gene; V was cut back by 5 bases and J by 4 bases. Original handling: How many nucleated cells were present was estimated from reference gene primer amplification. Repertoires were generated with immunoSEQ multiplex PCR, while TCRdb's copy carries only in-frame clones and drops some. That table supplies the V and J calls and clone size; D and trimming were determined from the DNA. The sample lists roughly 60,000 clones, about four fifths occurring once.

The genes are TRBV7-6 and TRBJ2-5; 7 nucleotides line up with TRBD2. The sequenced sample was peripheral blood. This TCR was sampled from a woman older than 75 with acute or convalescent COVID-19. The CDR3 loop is CASSPPGRGRGETQYF. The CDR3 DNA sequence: TGTGCCAGCAGCCCGCCGGGGAGAGGGAGGGGAGAGACCCAGTACTTC.